This entry features one T cell receptor beta chain sequence. What it recognizes is unknown. This sample was taken from a study of naive and memory T cell subsets. Points from the study as a whole: Over 90% of naive TCR sequences appeared only once, unlike memory subsets. Clonotypes here are unpaired alpha or beta chain sequences.

Trimming shortened V by 6 bases and J by 0 bases, and 15 bases separated the two germline ends. The CDR3 is 17 amino acids. Per the germline V gene, CDR1 is SNHLY and CDR2 is FYNNEI. An equimolar mix of two oligonucleotides served as the beta constant-region primer for TRBC1 and TRBC2. The ligated cDNA underwent four PCR rounds using SP2 and nested alpha and beta constant-region primers. TCRdb ran MiXCR on the UMI-ligation and nested PCR reads and lists one entry per CDR3 protein. This sample has 150,000 or so distinct CDR3 sequences, with over 15% found just once. The sequenced sample was naive CD4+ T cells from blood. The origin of this receptor is a human donor in good health. V usage is TRBV2 and J usage is TRBJ1-6; D may be TRBD1 (5 bases). The DNA of the CDR3 is TGTGCCAGCAGGCCTCCGGGACCTGGCTCCTATAATTCACCCCTCCACTTT. Its translation is CASRPPGPGSYNSPLHF.